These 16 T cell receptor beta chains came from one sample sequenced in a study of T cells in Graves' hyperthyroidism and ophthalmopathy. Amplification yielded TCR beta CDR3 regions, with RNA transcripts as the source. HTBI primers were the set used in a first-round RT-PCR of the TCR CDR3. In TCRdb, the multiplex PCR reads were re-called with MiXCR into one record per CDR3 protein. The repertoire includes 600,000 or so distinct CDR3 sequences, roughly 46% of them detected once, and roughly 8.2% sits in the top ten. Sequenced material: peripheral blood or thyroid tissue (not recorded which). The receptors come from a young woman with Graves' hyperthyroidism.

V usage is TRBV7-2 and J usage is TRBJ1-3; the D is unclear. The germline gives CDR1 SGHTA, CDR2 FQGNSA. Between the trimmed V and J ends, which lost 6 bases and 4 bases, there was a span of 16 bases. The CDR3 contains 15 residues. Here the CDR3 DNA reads TGTGCCAGCAGTCTCAGACCGGGTTGGGGAAACACCATATATTTT. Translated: CASSLRPGWGNTIYF.

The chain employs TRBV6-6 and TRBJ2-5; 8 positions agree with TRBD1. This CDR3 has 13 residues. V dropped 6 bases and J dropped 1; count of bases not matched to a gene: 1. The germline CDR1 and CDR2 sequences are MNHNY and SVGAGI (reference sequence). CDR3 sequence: CASRQGVQETQYF. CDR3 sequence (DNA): TGTGCCAGCAGACAGGGGGTCCAAGAGACCCAGTACTTC.

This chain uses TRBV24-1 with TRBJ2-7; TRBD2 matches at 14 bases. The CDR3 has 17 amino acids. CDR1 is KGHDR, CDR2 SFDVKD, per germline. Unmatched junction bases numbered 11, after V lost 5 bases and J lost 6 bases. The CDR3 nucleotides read TGTGCCACCAGTGGTCTACAGGGGACTAGCGGGAGAGGCGAGCAGTACTTC. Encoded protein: CATSGLQGTSGRGEQYF.

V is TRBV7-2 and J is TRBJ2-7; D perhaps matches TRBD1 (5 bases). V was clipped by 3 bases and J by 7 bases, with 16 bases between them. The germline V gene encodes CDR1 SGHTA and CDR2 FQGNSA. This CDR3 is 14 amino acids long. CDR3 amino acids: CASSLNLGAVEQYF. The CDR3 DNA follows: TGTGCCAGCAGCTTGAATCTAGGGGCAGTGGAGCAGTACTTC.

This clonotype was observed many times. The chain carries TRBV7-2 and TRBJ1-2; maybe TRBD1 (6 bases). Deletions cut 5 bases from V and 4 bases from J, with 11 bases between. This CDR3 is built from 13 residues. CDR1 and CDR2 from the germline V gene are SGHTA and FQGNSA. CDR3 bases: TGTGCCAGCAGCCTAGGACAGTCCTATGGCTACACCTTC. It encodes CASSLGQSYGYTF.

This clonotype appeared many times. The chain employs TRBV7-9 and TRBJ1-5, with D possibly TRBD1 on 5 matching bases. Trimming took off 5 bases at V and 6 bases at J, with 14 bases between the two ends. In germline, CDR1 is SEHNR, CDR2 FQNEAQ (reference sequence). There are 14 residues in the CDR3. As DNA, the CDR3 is TGTGCCAGCAGCCCCGGGCAGAGGGGTCAGCCCCAGCATTTT. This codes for CASSPGQRGQPQHF. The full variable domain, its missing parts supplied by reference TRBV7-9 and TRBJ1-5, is DTGVSQNPRHKITKRGQNVTFRCDPISEHNRLYWYRQTLGQGPEFLTYFQNEAQLEKSRLLSDRFSAERPKGSFSTLEIQRTEQGDSAMYLCASSPGQRGQPQHFGDGTRLSIL.

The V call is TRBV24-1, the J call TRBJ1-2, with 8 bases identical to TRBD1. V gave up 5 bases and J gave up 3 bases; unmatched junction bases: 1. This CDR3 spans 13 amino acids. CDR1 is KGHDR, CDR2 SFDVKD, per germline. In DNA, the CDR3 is TGTGCCACCAGTGGGACAGGGTACTATGGCTACACCTTC. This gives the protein CATSGTGYYGYTF.

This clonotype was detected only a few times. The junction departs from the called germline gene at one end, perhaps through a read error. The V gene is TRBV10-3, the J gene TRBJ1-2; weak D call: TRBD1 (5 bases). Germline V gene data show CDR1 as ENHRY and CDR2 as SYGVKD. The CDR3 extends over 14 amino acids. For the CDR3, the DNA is TGTGCCAGCAGTCCGGGACCGATTAACTATGGCTACACCTTC. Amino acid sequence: CASSPGPINYGYTF.

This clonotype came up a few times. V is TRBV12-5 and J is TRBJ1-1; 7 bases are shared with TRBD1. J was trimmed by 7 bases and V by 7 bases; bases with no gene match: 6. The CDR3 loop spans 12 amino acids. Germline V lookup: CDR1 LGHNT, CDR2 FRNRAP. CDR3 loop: CASALDRVEAFF. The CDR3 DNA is TGTGCTAGTGCCCTCGACAGGGTTGAAGCTTTCTTT.

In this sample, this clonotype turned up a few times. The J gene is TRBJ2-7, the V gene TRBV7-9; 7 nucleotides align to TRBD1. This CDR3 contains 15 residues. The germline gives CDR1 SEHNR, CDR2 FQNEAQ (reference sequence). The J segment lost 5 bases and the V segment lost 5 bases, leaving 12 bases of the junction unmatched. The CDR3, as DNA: TGTGCCAGCAGCCCCGACAGGGAGAGGATACACGAGCAGTACTTC. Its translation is CASSPDRERIHEQYF.

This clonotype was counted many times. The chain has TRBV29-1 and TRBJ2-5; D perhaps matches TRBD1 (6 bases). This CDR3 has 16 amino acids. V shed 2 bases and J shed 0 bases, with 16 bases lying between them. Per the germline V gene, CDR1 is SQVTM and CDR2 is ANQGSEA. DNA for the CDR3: TGCAGCGTTGAATTCCGTTGGCAGGGGAACCAAGAGACCCAGTACTTC. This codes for CSVEFRWQGNQETQYF. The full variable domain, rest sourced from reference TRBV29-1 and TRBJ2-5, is SAVISQKPSRDICQRGTSLTIQCQVDSQVTMMFWYRQQPGQSLTLIATANQGSEATYESGFVIDKFPISRPNLTFSTLTVSNMSPEDSSIYLCSVEFRWQGNQETQYFGPGTRLLVL.

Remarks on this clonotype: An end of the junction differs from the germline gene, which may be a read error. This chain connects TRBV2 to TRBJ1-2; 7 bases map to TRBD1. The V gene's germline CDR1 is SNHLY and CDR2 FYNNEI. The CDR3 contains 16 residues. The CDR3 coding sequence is TGTGCCGGCAGTTACGCCCACAGGGGACCTCTTAGGGGCTACACCTTC. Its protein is CAGSYAHRGPLRGYTF.

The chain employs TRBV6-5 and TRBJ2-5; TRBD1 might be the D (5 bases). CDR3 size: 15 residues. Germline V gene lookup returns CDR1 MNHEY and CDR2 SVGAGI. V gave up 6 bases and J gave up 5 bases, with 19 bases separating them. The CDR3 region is CASSRMLGLGETQYF. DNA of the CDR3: TGTGCCAGCAGCAGGATGCTGGGGCTTGGGGAGACCCAGTACTTC.

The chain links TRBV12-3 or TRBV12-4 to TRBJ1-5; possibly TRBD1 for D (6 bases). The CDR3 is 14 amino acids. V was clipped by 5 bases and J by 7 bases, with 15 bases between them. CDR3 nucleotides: TGTGCCAGCAGTCAGCAGGGGAATATCCAGCCCCAGCATTTT. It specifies CASSQQGNIQPQHF.

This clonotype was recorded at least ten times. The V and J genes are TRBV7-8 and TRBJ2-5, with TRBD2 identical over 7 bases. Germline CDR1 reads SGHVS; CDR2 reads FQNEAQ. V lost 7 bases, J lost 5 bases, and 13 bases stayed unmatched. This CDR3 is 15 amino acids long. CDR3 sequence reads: CASTQREGVMETQYF. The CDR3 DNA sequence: TGTGCCAGCACCCAAAGGGAGGGAGTCATGGAGACCCAGTACTTC.

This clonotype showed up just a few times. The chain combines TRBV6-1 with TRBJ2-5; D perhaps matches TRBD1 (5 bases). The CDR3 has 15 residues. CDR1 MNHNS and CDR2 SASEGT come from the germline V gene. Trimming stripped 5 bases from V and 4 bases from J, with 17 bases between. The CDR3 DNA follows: TGTGCCAGCAGTACACATGGGGCAGGGCTAGAGACCCAGTACTTC. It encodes CASSTHGAGLETQYF.